This TCR beta chain was sequenced in a study of human T cells and chemical hapten exposure. In germline, CDR1 is MNHEY, CDR2 SVGAGI. The CDR3 is 15 amino acids. The J segment lost 5 bases and the V segment lost 4 bases, leaving 9 bases of the junction unmatched. The time point: pre-sensitization, week 0. Treatment given: therapeutic diphenylcyclopropenone sensitization with weekly scalp DPC. The study's library attached unique molecular identifiers to single cDNA molecules. TCRdb fed the RACE reads into MiXCR, producing one record per CDR3 protein. The data show about 51,000 distinct CDR3 sequences, about 9.4% seen once.

The sample was whole blood, taken in connection with sensitization to the hapten diphenylcyclopropenone (DPC). This receptor was taken from a woman in her 40s with alopecia areata. Some clones in this sample may be carry-over from other donors' samples. The rearrangement uses TRBV6-5 and TRBJ2-7, with 9 bases aligning to TRBD1. CDR3 sequence reads: CASSSPGTGKDEQYF. In DNA form, the CDR3 reads TGTGCCAGCAGTTCTCCCGGGACAGGGAAAGACGAGCAGTACTTC.